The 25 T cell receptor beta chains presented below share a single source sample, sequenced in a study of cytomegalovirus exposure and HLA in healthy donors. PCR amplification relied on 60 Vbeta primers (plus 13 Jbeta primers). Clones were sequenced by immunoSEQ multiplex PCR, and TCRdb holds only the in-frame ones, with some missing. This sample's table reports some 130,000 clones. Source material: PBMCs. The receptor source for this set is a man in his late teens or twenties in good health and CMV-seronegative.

The CDR3 bases are TGTGCCAGCAGCCCGAGACTAGCGGGAGATACGCAGTATTTT. It encodes CASSPRLAGDTQYF. This chain links TRBV4-2 with TRBJ2-3, with 10 bases aligning to TRBD2. The junction had 3 bases not matched to a gene; V was cut back by 4 bases and J by 5 bases. CDR3 length equals 14 residues. Germline loops: CDR1 LGHNA, CDR2 YNFKEQ.

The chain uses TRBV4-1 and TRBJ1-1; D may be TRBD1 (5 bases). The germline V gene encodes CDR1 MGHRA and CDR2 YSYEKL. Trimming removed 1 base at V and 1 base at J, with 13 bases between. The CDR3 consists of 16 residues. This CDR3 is CASSQGYRTKNTEAFF. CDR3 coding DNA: TGCGCCAGCAGCCAAGGGTATAGGACAAAGAACACTGAAGCTTTCTTT.

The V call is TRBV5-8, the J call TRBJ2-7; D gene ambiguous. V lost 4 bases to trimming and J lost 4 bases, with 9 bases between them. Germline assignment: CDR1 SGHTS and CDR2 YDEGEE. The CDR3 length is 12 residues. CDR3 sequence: CASSRSGYEQYF. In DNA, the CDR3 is TGTGCCAGCAGCCGGTCGGGTTACGAGCAGTACTTC.

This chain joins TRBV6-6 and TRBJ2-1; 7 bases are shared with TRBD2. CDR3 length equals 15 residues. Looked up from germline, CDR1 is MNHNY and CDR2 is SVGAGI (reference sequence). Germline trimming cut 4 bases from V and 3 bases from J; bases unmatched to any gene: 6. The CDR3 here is CASSSGDYLYNEQFF. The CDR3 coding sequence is TGTGCCAGCAGTTCCGGGGACTACCTCTACAATGAGCAGTTCTTC.

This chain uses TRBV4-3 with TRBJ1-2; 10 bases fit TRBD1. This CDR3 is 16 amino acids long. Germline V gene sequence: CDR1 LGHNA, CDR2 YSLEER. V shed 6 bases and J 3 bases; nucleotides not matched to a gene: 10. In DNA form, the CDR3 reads TGCGCCAGCAGACCTACGACAGGGGGCGCGGACTATGGCTACACCTTC. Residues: CASRPTTGGADYGYTF.

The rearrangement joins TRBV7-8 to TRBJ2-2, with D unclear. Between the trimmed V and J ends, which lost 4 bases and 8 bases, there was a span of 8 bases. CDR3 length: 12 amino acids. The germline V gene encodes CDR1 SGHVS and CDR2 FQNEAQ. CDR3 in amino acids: CASSYYEGELFF. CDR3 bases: TGTGCCAGCAGCTACTATGAGGGGGAGCTGTTTTTT.

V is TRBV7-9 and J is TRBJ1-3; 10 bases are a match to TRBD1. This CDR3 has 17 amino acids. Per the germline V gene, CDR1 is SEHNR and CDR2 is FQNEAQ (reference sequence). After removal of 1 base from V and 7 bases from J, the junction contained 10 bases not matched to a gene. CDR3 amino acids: CASSLESLGQGLNTIYF. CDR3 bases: TGTGCCAGCAGCTTAGAAAGCTTGGGACAGGGGTTGAACACCATATATTTT.

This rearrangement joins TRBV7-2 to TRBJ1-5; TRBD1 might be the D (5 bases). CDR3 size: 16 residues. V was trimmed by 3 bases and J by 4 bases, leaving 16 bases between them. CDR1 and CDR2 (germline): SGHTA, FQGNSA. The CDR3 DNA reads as TGTGCCAGCAGCTTCAATGAGCGGGGACGAAATCAGCCCCAGCATTTT. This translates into CASSFNERGRNQPQHF. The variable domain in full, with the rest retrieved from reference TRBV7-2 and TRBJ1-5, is GAGVSQSPSNKVTEKGKDVELRCDPISGHTALYWYRQSLGQGLEFLIYFQGNSAPDKSGLPSDRFSAERTGGSVSTLTIQRTQQEDSAVYLCASSFNERGRNQPQHFGDGTRLSIL.

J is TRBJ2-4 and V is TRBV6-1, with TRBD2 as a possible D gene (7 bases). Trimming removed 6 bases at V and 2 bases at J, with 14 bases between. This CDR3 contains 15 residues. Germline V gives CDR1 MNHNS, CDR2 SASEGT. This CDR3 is CASREGGTSKNIQYF. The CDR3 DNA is TGTGCCAGCAGGGAGGGAGGGACATCCAAAAACATTCAGTACTTC.

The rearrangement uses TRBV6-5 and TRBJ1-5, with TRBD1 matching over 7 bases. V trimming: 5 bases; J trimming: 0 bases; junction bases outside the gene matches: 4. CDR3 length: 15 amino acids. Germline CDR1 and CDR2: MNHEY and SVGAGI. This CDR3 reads CASSGTAYSNQPQHF. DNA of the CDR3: TGTGCCAGCAGTGGGACAGCCTATAGCAATCAGCCCCAGCATTTT.

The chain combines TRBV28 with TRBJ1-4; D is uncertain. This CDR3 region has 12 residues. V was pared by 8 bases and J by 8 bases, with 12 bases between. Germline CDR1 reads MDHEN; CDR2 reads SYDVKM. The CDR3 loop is CASGGPAEKLFF. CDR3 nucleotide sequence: TGTGCCAGCGGAGGACCCGCGGAAAAACTGTTTTTT. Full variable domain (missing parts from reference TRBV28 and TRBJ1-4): DVKVTQSSRYLVKRTGEKVFLECVQDMDHENMFWYRQDPGLGLRLIYFSYDVKMKEKGDIPEGYSVSREKKERFSLILESASTNQTSMYLCASGGPAEKLFFGSGTQLSVL.

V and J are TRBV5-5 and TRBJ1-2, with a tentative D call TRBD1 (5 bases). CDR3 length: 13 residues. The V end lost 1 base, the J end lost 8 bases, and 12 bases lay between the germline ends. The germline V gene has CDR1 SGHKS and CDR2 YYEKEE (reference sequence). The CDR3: CASSLQQAGGYTF. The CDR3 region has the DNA TGTGCCAGCAGCTTGCAACAGGCAGGAGGCTACACCTTC.

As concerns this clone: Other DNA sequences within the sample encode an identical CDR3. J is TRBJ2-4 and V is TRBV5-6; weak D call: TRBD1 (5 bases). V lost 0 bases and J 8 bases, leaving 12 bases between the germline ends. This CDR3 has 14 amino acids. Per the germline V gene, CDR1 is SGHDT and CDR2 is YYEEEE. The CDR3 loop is CASSLGQGADIQYF. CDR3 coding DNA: TGTGCCAGCAGCTTGGGCCAGGGCGCGGACATTCAGTACTTC.

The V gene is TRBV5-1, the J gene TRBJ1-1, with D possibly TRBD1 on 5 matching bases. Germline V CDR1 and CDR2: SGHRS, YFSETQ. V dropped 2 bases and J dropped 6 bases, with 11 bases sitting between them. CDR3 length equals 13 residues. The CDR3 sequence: CASSLGAPSEAFF. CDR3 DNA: TGCGCCAGCAGCTTAGGGGCTCCCTCTGAAGCTTTCTTT.

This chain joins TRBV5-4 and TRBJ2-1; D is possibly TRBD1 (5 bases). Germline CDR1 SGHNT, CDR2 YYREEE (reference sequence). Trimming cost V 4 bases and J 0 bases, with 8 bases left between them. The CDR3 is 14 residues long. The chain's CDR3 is CASSPGLSYNEQFF. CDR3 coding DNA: TGTGCCAGCAGCCCAGGGCTCTCCTACAATGAGCAGTTCTTC. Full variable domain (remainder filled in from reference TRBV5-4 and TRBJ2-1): ETGVTQSPTHLIKTRGQQVTLRCSSQSGHNTVSWYQQALGQGPQFIFQYYREEENGRGNFPPRFSGLQFPNYSSELNVNALELDDSALYLCASSPGLSYNEQFFGPGTRLTVL.

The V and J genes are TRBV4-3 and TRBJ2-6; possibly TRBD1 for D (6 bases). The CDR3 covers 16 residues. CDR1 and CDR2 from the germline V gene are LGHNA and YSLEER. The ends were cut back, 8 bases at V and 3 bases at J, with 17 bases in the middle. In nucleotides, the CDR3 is TGCGCCAGCGGACACTCAGGGGTAGATGGGGCCAACGTCCTGACTTTC. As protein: CASGHSGVDGANVLTF.

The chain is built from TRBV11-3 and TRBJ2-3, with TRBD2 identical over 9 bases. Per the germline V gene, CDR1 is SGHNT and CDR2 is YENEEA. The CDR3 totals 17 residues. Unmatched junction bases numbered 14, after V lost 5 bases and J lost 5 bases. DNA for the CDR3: TGTGCCAGCAGCAAAGGGAGGTTAGCGGGAGAAGTAGATACGCAGTATTTT. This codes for CASSKGRLAGEVDTQYF.

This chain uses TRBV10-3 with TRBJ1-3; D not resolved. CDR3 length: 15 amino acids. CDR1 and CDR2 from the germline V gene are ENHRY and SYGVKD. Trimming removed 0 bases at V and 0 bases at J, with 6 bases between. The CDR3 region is CAISESVSSGNTIYF. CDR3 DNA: TGTGCCATCAGTGAGTCCGTGAGCTCTGGAAACACCATATATTTT.

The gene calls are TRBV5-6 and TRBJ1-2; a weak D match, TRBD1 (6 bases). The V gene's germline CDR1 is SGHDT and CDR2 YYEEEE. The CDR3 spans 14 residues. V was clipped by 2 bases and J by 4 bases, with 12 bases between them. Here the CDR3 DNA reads TGTGCCAGCAGCTTTTCAGGGGCCCTCTATGGCTACACCTTC. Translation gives CASSFSGALYGYTF.

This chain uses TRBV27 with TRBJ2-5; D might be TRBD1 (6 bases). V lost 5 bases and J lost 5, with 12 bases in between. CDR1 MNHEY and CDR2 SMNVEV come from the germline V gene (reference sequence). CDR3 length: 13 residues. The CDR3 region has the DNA TGTGCCAGCAGTAGGGGGAGTTGGGAGACCCAGTACTTC. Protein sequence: CASSRGSWETQYF.

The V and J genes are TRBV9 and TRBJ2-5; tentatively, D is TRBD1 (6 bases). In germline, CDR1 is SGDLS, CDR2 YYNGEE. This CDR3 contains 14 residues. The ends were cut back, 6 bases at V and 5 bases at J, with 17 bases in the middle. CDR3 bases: TGTGCCAGCAACCCAGGGGCCTCGGGGGAGACCCAGTACTTC. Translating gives CASNPGASGETQYF.

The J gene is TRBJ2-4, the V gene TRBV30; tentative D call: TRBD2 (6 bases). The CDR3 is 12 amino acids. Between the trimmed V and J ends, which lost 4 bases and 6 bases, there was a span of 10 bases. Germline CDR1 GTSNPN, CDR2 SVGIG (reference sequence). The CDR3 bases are TGTGCCTGGAACCGGGACTTAAACATTCAGTACTTC. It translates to CAWNRDLNIQYF.

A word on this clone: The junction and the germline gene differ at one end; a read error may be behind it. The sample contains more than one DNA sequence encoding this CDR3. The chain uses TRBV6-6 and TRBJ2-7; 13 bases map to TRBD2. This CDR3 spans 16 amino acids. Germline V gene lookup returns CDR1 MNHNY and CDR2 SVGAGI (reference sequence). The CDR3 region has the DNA TGCGCCAGCAGGCTCAGCGGGACTAGCGGGATCTACGAGCAGTACTTC. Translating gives CASRLSGTSGIYEQYF.

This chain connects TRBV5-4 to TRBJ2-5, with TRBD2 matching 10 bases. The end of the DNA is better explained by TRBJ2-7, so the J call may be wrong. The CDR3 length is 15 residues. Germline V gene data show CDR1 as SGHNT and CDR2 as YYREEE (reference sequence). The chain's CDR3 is CASSFPTSGDYEQYF. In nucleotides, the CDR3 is TGTGCCAGCAGCTTCCCAACTAGCGGGGACTACGAGCAGTACTTC.

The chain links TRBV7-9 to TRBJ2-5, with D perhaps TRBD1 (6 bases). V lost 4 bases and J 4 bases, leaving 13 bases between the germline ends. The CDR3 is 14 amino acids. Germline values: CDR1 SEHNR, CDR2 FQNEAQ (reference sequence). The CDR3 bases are TGTGCCAGCAGCTGGGGGCGCCTGCTAGAGACCCAGTACTTC. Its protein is CASSWGRLLETQYF.